The 20 T cell receptor beta chains listed next were all sequenced from one sample in a study of CD8+ T cells in alopecia areata. Stated treatment: oral pan-JAK inhibitor, 5-10 mg twice daily. Sequencing templates came from extracted RNA that was reverse transcribed into cDNA. TCRdb's table, derived via immunoSEQ multiplex PCR, lists solely in-frame clones and lacks some. The table includes 75,000 to 85,000 clones, around 66% detected once. This sample comprised CD8+ T cells sorted from blood, obtained at week 24, from a patient treated with tofacitinib. The receptors shown here come from a human donor with alopecia areata.

The J gene is TRBJ1-1, the V gene TRBV30; D remains ambiguous. The germline gives CDR1 GTSNPN, CDR2 SVGIG (reference sequence). With 2 bases removed from V and 1 base from J, the gap between germline ends came to 11 bases. CDR3 length: 14 amino acids. CDR3 sequence (DNA): TGTGCCTGGAGTTTCAGACGGTGGAACACTGAAGCTTTCTTT. Protein sequence: CAWSFRRWNTEAFF.

The genes are TRBV6-4 and TRBJ1-1; TRBD1 matches at 9 bases. The germline CDR1 and CDR2 sequences are MRHNA and SNTAGT. The V and J ends lost 5 bases and 8 bases, in that order; junction bases with no gene match: 9. The CDR3 contains 14 residues. CDR3: CASSQGTGNSEAFF. For the CDR3, the DNA is TGTGCCAGCAGTCAGGGGACAGGGAATTCAGAAGCTTTCTTT.

The V gene is TRBV5-1, the J gene TRBJ2-7; TRBD1 matches at 11 bases. Germline CDR1 is SGHRS and CDR2 is YFSETQ. This CDR3 is 13 amino acids long. Trimming cost V 6 bases and J 2 bases; bases outside gene matches: 1. The CDR3 region is CASKGQGAYEQYF. CDR3 bases: TGCGCCAGCAAGGGACAGGGGGCCTACGAGCAGTACTTC.

The chain employs TRBV4-1 and TRBJ1-5; D call uncertain. Germline CDR1 is MGHRA and CDR2 is YSYEKL. This CDR3 is built from 13 residues. The V gene lost 3 bases and the J gene lost 8 bases, with 11 bases spanning the gap. The DNA of the CDR3 is TGCGCCAGCAGCCAGGTGCCCGGGGAGCCCCAGCATTTT. It specifies CASSQVPGEPQHF.

This clone was picked up one time. The CDR3 DNA reads as TGCAGCGTTGAATTCCAGACTGGCTACACCTTC. This sequence encodes CSVEFQTGYTF. The V call is TRBV29-1, the J call TRBJ1-2; D is undetermined. The CDR3 consists of 11 residues. The V end lost 2 bases, the J end lost 7 bases, and 8 bases lay between the germline ends. Germline assignment: CDR1 SQVTM and CDR2 ANQGSEA.

The chain is built from TRBV5-4 and TRBJ2-7; D may be TRBD2 (6 bases). The ends were cut back, 2 bases at V and 4 bases at J, with 10 bases in the middle. From germline, CDR1 is SGHNT and CDR2 YYREEE (reference sequence). The CDR3 covers 13 residues. CDR3 in DNA: TGTGCCAGCAGCTTCGCTAGCGCATACGAGCAGTACTTC. Its translation is CASSFASAYEQYF.

The chain carries TRBV7-8 and TRBJ1-1; 7 nucleotides align to TRBD1. The CDR3 spans 15 residues. Per the germline V gene, CDR1 is SGHVS and CDR2 is FQNEAQ. V shed 4 bases and J 0 bases; nucleotides not matched to a gene: 5. The CDR3 loop is CASSSRDRLNTEAFF. The DNA of the CDR3 is TGTGCCAGCAGCTCCCGGGACAGATTGAACACTGAAGCTTTCTTT.

The chain recombines TRBV5-1 with TRBJ2-7; D may be TRBD2 (6 bases). This CDR3 has 12 amino acids. Germline V gives CDR1 SGHRS, CDR2 YFSETQ. The V end lost 6 bases, the J end lost 3 bases, and 10 bases lay between the germline ends. Here the CDR3 reads CASTDGSYEQYF. The CDR3 DNA follows: TGCGCCAGCACTGACGGGAGCTACGAGCAGTACTTC.

CDR3 in amino acids: CATSSPGRVYEQYF. CDR3 nucleotide sequence: TGTGCCACCAGCAGCCCCGGACGGGTCTACGAGCAGTACTTC. This chain uses TRBV15 with TRBJ2-7; D not certain. The CDR3 totals 14 residues. V lost 3 bases and J lost 3, with 12 bases in between. The V gene's germline CDR1 is LNHNV and CDR2 YYDKDF (reference sequence).

The chain employs TRBV19 and TRBJ2-7; TRBD1 might be the D (6 bases). Trimming removed 5 bases at V and 3 bases at J, with 8 bases between. This CDR3 spans 12 amino acids. The germline V gene has CDR1 LNHDA and CDR2 SQIVND (reference sequence). In nucleotides, the CDR3 is TGTGCCAGTAGTGGGGGACACTACGAGCAGTACTTC. Its translation is CASSGGHYEQYF.

Only one count was recorded for this clone. The V gene is TRBV13, the J gene TRBJ1-1; no clear D. Trimming took 4 bases from V and 8 from J, leaving 14 bases between them. Germline V gene lookup returns CDR1 PRHDT and CDR2 FYEKMQ (reference sequence). The CDR3 is 13 amino acids. The CDR3 loop is CASSSVLTGEAFF. The CDR3 coding sequence is TGTGCCAGCAGCTCCGTCCTGACCGGCGAAGCTTTCTTT.

On this clone: The junction departs from the called germline gene at one end, perhaps through a read error. The chain joins TRBV5-6 to TRBJ2-1; weak D call: TRBD1 (6 bases). Germline assignment: CDR1 SGHDT and CDR2 YYEEEE. This CDR3 has 14 amino acids. DNA of the CDR3: TGTGCCAGCAGTTTGGGAAACAGGGTCAATGAGCAGTTCTTC. This encodes CASSLGNRVNEQFF.

This chain connects TRBV29-1 to TRBJ1-2; D is perhaps TRBD1 (5 bases). Trimming took 0 bases from V and 4 from J, leaving 18 bases between them. Per the germline V gene, CDR1 is SQVTM and CDR2 is ANQGSEA. This CDR3 has 16 amino acids. CDR3 DNA sequence: TGCAGCGTTGAAGAACCCAACGCGGGGGAGCCCTATGGCTACACCTTC. It is translated as CSVEEPNAGEPYGYTF.

In its sample, this clone was seen a few times. The genes are TRBV7-9 and TRBJ2-5, with TRBD2 identical over 9 bases. The CDR3 covers 14 residues. The germline V gene has CDR1 SEHNR and CDR2 FQNEAQ (reference sequence). The V segment lost 4 bases and the J segment 5 bases; nucleotides outside the gene matches: 5. In DNA, the CDR3 is TGTGCCAGCAGCTCTAGCGGGATCGGCGAGACCCAGTACTTC. Translated: CASSSSGIGETQYF.

The rearrangement joins TRBV30 to TRBJ2-3, with D perhaps assigned TRBD1 or TRBD2 (5 bases each). Between the trimmed V and J ends, which lost 7 bases and 2 bases, there was a span of 13 bases. Germline lookup yields CDR1 GTSNPN and CDR2 SVGIG (reference sequence). The CDR3 runs 13 residues. In DNA, the CDR3 is TGTGCCTACCGGGACCTTAACACAGATACGCAGTATTTT. Translating gives CAYRDLNTDTQYF.

This clone was found a few times. The rearrangement uses TRBV30 and TRBJ2-2; a weak D match, TRBD2 (5 bases). The V end lost 2 bases, the J end lost 4 bases, and 8 bases lay between the germline ends. Germline V gives CDR1 GTSNPN, CDR2 SVGIG (reference sequence). CDR3 size: 13 residues. The CDR3, as DNA: TGTGCCTGGAGTCCCGGGATCACCGGGGAGCTGTTTTTT. Translating it yields CAWSPGITGELFF.

The chain employs TRBV5-6 and TRBJ2-3; 12 bases match TRBD2. This CDR3 is built from 12 residues. With V trimmed by 0 bases and J by 13 bases, 0 bases remained unmatched. Germline V gene lookup returns CDR1 SGHDT and CDR2 YYEEEE. The CDR3 sequence: CASSLGLAGEYF. For the CDR3, the DNA is TGTGCCAGCAGCTTGGGACTAGCGGGGGAGTATTTT.

The V call is TRBV15, the J call TRBJ2-5; 11 positions match TRBD1. Unmatched junction bases numbered 8, after V lost 6 bases and J lost 5 bases. The CDR3 is made up of 15 amino acids. Looked up from germline, CDR1 is LNHNV and CDR2 is YYDKDF (reference sequence). CDR3 coding DNA: TGTGCCACCAGTATAAGGACAGGGGGCGAGGAGACCCAGTACTTC. Encoded protein: CATSIRTGGEETQYF.

In the case of this clone: Other DNA sequences in this sample translate to the same CDR3. J is TRBJ2-7 and V is TRBV27, with D tentatively TRBD2 (6 bases). V gave up 4 bases and J gave up 3 bases, with 13 bases separating them. Per germline, CDR1 MNHEY and CDR2 SMNVEV (reference sequence). This CDR3 has 14 amino acids. The chain's CDR3 is CASSSGTGIYEQYF. In DNA, the CDR3 is TGTGCCAGCAGTTCAGGGACTGGGATCTACGAGCAGTACTTC.

V is TRBV4-1 and J is TRBJ2-7; TRBD1 aligns across 10 bases. Germline V lookup: CDR1 MGHRA, CDR2 YSYEKL. The CDR3 has 16 residues. The junction had 6 bases not matched to a gene; V was cut back by 1 base and J by 3 bases. CDR3 coding DNA: TGCGCCAGCAGCCAAGTAATAGGACAGGGGGGCTACGAGCAGTACTTC. It yields the protein CASSQVIGQGGYEQYF.